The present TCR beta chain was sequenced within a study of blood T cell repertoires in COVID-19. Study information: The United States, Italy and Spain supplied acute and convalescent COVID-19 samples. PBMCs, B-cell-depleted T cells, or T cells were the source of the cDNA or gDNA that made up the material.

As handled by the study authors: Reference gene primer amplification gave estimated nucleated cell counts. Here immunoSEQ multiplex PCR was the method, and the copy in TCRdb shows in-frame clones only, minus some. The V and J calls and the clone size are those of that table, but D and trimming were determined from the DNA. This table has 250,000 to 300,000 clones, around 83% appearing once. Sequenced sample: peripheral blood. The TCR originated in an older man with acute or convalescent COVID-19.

CDR3 in amino acids: CASYPPGGNNQPQHF. CDR3 bases: TGTGCCAGCTATCCCCCAGGGGGGAACAATCAGCCCCAGCATTTT. The rearrangement joins TRBV6-5 to TRBJ1-5; 7 bases match TRBD1. Germline V gives CDR1 MNHEY, CDR2 SVGAGI. The V gene end was trimmed by 8 bases and the J gene end by 3 bases; junction bases not matched to a gene: 10. This CDR3 is built from 15 residues.